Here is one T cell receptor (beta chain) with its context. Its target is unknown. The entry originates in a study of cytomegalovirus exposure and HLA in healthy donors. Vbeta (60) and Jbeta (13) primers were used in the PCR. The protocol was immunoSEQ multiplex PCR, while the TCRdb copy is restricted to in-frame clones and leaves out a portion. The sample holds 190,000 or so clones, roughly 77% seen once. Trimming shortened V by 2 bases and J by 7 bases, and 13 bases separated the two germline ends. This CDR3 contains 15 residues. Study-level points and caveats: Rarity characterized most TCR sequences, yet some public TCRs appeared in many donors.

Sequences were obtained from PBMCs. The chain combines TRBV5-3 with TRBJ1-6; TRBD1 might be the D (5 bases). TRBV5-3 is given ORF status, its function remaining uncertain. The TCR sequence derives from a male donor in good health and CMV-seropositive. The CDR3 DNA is TGTGCCAGAAGCTTTCGGGGGTTTTGGAATTCACCCCTCCACTTT. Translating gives CARSFRGFWNSPLHF.